This T cell receptor beta chain was recovered during a study of T cell responses to AZD1222 COVID-19 vaccine. This clone was observed a handful of times. What it binds is unknown. TCRdb's copy holds only in-frame clones and misses some; the assay was immunoSEQ multiplex PCR. The table has more than 120,000 clones, approximately 90% seen once; the top ten hold around 1.7%. Study results and caveats: Baseline seropositivity occurred in only a handful of AZD1222 recipients. Clonal diversity was possibly underestimated, and the donors were mostly white British, with more females.

Trimming took 6 bases from V and 3 from J, leaving 6 bases between them. From germline, CDR1 is MDHEN and CDR2 SYDVKM. The CDR3 has 11 residues. The chain links TRBV28 to TRBJ2-7; D unresolved. This TCR derives from an adult who received the AZD1222 COVID-19 vaccine. This specimen was peripheral blood, taken 28 days after the second AZD1222 dose. In DNA, the CDR3 is TGTGCCAGCAGGTACCACTACGAGCAGTACTTC. It yields the protein CASRYHYEQYF. The variable domain in full, with the rest retrieved from reference TRBV28 and TRBJ2-7, is DVKVTQSSRYLVKRTGEKVFLECVQDMDHENMFWYRQDPGLGLRLIYFSYDVKMKEKGDIPEGYSVSREKKERFSLILESASTNQTSMYLCASRYHYEQYFGPGTRLTVT.